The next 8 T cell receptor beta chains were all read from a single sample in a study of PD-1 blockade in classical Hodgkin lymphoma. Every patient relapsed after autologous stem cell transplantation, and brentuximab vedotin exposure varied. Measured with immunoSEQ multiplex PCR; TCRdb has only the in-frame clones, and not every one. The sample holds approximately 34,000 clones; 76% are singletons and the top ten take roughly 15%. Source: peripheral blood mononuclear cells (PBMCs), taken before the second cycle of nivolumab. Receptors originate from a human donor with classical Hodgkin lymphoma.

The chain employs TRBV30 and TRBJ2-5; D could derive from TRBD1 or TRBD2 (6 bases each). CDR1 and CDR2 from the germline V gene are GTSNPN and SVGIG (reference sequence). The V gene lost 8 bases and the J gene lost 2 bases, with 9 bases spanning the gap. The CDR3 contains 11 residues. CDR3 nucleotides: TGTGCCAGGGGGGAGCAAGAGACCCAGTACTTC. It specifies CARGEQETQYF. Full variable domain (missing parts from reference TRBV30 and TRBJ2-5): SQTIHQWPATLVQPVGSPLSLECTVEGTSNPNLYWYRQAAGRGLQLLFYSVGIGQISSEVPQNLSASRPQDRQFILSSKKLLLSDSGFYLCARGEQETQYFGPGTRLLVL.

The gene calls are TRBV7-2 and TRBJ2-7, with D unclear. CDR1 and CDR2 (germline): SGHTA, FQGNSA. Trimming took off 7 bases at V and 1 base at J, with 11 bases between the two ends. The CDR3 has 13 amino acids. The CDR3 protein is CASTPFRSYEQYF. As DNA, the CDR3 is TGTGCCAGCACTCCCTTCAGGTCCTACGAGCAGTACTTC.

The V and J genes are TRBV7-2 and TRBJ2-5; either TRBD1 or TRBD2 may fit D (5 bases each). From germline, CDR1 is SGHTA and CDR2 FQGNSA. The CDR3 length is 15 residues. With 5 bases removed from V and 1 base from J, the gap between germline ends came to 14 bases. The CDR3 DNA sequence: TGTGCCAGCAGCCTAGAGGGGCTTAGCCAAGAGACCCAGTACTTC. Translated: CASSLEGLSQETQYF.

The DNA for the CDR3 is TGTGCCATCAGCACCGGGACAGGGGGAGGTGGAAACACCATATATTTT. It encodes CAISTGTGGGGNTIYF. J is TRBJ1-3 and V is TRBV10-3; 11 bases are a match to TRBD1. The CDR3 is made up of 16 amino acids. Germline CDR1 ENHRY, CDR2 SYGVKD. Unmatched junction bases numbered 7, after V lost 6 bases and J lost 3 bases.

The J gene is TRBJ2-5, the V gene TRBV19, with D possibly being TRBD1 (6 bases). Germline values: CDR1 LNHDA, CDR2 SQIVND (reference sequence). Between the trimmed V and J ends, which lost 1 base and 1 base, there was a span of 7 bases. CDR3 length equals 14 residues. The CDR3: CASSIGGGQETQYF. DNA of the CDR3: TGTGCCAGTAGTATAGGAGGGGGCCAAGAGACCCAGTACTTC.

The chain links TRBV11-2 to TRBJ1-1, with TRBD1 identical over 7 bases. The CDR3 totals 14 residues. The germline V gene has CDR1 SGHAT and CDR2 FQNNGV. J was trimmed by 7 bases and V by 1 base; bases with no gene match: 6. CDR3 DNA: TGTGCCAGCAGCTTAGGAGGGGACAGCGGTGAAGCTTTCTTT. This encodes CASSLGGDSGEAFF.

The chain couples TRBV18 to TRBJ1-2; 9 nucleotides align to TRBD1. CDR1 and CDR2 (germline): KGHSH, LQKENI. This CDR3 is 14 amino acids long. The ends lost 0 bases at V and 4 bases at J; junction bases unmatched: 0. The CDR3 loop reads CASSPPGQGYGYTF. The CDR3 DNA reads TGTGCCAGCTCACCACCGGGACAGGGCTATGGCTACACCTTC.

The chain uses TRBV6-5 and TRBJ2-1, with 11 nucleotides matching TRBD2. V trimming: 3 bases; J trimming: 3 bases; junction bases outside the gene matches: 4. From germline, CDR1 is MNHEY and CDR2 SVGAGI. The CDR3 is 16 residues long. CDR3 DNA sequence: TGTGCCAGCAGTTATAGCCTAGCGGGGGGCTACAATGAGCAGTTCTTC. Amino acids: CASSYSLAGGYNEQFF.